This T cell receptor beta chain was retrieved from a study of control samples from healthy donors and cancer patients. Here immunoSEQ multiplex PCR was the method, and the copy in TCRdb shows in-frame clones only, minus some. The sample holds about 140,000 clones, 75% to 95% seen once. Germline CDR1 MGHDK, CDR2 SYGVNS. Trimming removed 3 bases at V and 4 bases at J, with 15 bases between. This CDR3 is built from 15 residues. This chain joins TRBV25-1 and TRBJ1-1; TRBD1 might be the D (6 bases). The clonotype was recovered from a man aged 18 to 35 in good health. Sequencing used blood. CDR3 nucleotide sequence: TGTGCCAGCAGTGATACTACAGGGATAGGCACTGAAGCTTTCTTT. This sequence encodes CASSDTTGIGTEAFF.